Following are 12 T cell receptor beta chains from one sample sequenced in a study of vaccination effects on CD4 cells after COVID-19 (dated by TCRdb to about 2022). After 10 days of culture, CD4+ T cells were isolated with the EasySep CD4+ T cell isolation kit. The receptor library was made with the immunoSEQ multiplex PCR assay. TCRdb limited this immuneACCESS table to in-frame rearrangements with V and J called. A share of clones is missing; checked studies link under half to unresolved V genes, and the rest is unexplained. This sample comprises roughly 50,000 clones, approximately 65% of them detected only once. Of the sample, roughly 6% is held by the ten largest clones. Antigens for these TCRs are unknown. The sample consisted of CD4+ T cells from PBMCs cultured without peptide, taken before COVID-19 vaccination. The receptors were sampled from a human donor who received a COVID-19 vaccine.

This chain joins TRBV28 and TRBJ1-3, with TRBD1 as a possible D gene (6 bases). The CDR3 extends over 16 amino acids. In germline, CDR1 is MDHEN, CDR2 SYDVKM. V was trimmed by 4 bases and J by 6 bases, leaving 19 bases between them. CDR3 residues: CASSSRLKGGSNTIYF. The CDR3, as DNA: TGTGCCAGCAGTTCTCGCCTTAAGGGGGGATCAAACACCATATATTTT. The full variable domain, rest sourced from reference TRBV28 and TRBJ1-3, is DVKVTQSSRYLVKRTGEKVFLECVQDMDHENMFWYRQDPGLGLRLIYFSYDVKMKEKGDIPEGYSVSREKKERFSLILESASTNQTSMYLCASSSRLKGGSNTIYFGEGSWLTVV.

CDR3 region: CASSQYHTRVQGEAFF. The CDR3 DNA is TGCGCCAGCAGCCAATACCATACCAGGGTCCAAGGGGAAGCTTTCTTT. The rearrangement uses TRBV4-3 and TRBJ1-1; perhaps TRBD1 as D (5 bases). Deletions cut 2 bases from V and 8 bases from J, with 21 bases between. Germline V gene data show CDR1 as LGHNA and CDR2 as YSLEER. This CDR3 contains 16 residues.

This clone occurred a few times. The gene calls are TRBV27 and TRBJ2-3; possibly TRBD1 for D (6 bases). Looked up from germline, CDR1 is MNHEY and CDR2 is SMNVEV (reference sequence). Trimming shortened V by 9 bases and J by 3 bases, and 13 bases separated the two germline ends. CDR3 length: 13 amino acids. For the CDR3, the DNA is TGTGCCAGTACAGGGTGGGAGACAGATACGCAGTATTTT. It encodes CASTGWETDTQYF.

This clone was seen more than once but under ten times. The chain joins TRBV2 to TRBJ1-2, with D perhaps matching TRBD1 (5 bases). The CDR3 loop spans 15 amino acids. From germline, CDR1 is SNHLY and CDR2 FYNNEI. Between the trimmed V and J ends, which lost 8 bases and 2 bases, there was a span of 18 bases. For the CDR3, the DNA is TGTGCCAGCGGGGGAGACAGAGCCACCAACTATGGCTACACCTTC. Its protein is CASGGDRATNYGYTF.

The gene calls are TRBV1 and TRBJ2-5; the table calls TRBD2, which could not be checked here. TRBV1 is classified as a pseudogene. This CDR3 comprises 14 residues. The CDR3 spells CTSSQGRLVETQYF. CDR3 sequence (DNA): TGCACCAGCAGCCAGGGTCGGCTAGTGGAGACCCAGTACTTC.

V and J are TRBV5-1 and TRBJ1-1; D call uncertain. Looked up from germline, CDR1 is SGHRS and CDR2 is YFSETQ. The CDR3 extends over 14 amino acids. The germline V and J ends were trimmed by 3 bases and 1 base, with 10 bases remaining between them. The CDR3 DNA reads TGCGCCAGCAGCTCCCAGCCCTCGAACACTGAAGCTTTCTTT. Translation: CASSSQPSNTEAFF.

The chain uses TRBV5-4 and TRBJ2-6; 7 bases match TRBD1. V dropped 3 bases and J dropped 2; count of bases not matched to a gene: 2. This CDR3 has 15 amino acids. Germline V gene data show CDR1 as SGHNT and CDR2 as YYREEE (reference sequence). CDR3 DNA sequence: TGTGCCAGCAGCTACAGGGGCGCTGGGGCCAACGTCCTGACTTTC. Its translation is CASSYRGAGANVLTF.

The V and J genes are TRBV2 and TRBJ1-1, with 7 bases fitting TRBD1. Germline lookup yields CDR1 SNHLY and CDR2 FYNNEI. V lost 5 bases, J lost 4 bases, and 7 bases stayed unmatched. This CDR3 contains 14 residues. CDR3 bases: TGTGCCAGCAGTTCAGACAGGGCCGTCACTGAAGCTTTCTTT. It encodes CASSSDRAVTEAFF.

This clone was found a few times. The chain has TRBV12-3 or TRBV12-4 and TRBJ1-1; D call uncertain. V shed 3 bases and J shed 4 bases, with 9 bases lying between them. CDR3 length equals 13 residues. The CDR3 loop reads CASSLNRATEAFF. The CDR3 nucleotides read TGTGCCAGCAGTTTGAACCGGGCCACTGAAGCTTTCTTT.

This chain uses TRBV27 with TRBJ1-3; D remains ambiguous. The CDR3 totals 12 residues. CDR1 and CDR2 (germline): MNHEY, SMNVEV (reference sequence). V lost 6 bases and J 0 bases, leaving 3 bases between the germline ends. CDR3 DNA sequence: TGTGCCAGCAGGAGCTCTGGAAACACCATATATTTT. Protein product: CASRSSGNTIYF.

The chain uses TRBV7-8 and TRBJ2-3; D is perhaps TRBD2 (5 bases). Looked up from germline, CDR1 is SGHVS and CDR2 is FQNEAQ. This CDR3 region has 18 residues. With 4 bases removed from V and 2 bases from J, the gap between germline ends came to 22 bases. The CDR3: CASSYKPLLGVPTDTQYF. In nucleotides, the CDR3 is TGTGCCAGCAGCTACAAACCTTTACTCGGGGTCCCCACAGATACGCAGTATTTT.

The gene calls are TRBV14 and TRBJ2-2; 7 bases match TRBD2. The germline V gene encodes CDR1 SGHDN and CDR2 FVKESK. This CDR3 spans 17 amino acids. The J segment lost 3 bases and the V segment lost 0 bases, leaving 7 bases of the junction unmatched. The DNA of the CDR3 is TGTGCCAGCAGCCAAGATACGTCTAGCGGATACACCGGGGAGCTGTTTTTT. As protein: CASSQDTSSGYTGELFF.